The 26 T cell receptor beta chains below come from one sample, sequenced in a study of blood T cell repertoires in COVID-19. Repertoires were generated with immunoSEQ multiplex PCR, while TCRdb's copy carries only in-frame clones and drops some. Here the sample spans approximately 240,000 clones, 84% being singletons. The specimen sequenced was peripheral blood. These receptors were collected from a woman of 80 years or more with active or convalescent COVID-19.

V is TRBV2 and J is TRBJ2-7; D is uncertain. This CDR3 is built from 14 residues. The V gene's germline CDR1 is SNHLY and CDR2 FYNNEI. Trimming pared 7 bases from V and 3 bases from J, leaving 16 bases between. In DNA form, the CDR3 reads TGTGCCAGCACTCCGTCGGATAGACACTACGAGCAGTACTTC. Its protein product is CASTPSDRHYEQYF.

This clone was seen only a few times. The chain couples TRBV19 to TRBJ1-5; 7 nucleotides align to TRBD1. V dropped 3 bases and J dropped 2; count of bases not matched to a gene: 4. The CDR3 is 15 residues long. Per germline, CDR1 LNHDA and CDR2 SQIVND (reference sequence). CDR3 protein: CASSIDDRGNQPQHF. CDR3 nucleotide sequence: TGTGCCAGTAGTATCGACGACAGGGGCAATCAGCCCCAGCATTTT.

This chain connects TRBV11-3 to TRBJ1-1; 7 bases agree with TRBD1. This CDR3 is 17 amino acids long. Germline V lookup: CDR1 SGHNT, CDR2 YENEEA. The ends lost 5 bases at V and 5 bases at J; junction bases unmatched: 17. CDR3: CASSLRQGIFGETEAFF. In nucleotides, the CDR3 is TGTGCCAGCAGCCTTAGACAGGGAATATTCGGTGAAACTGAAGCTTTCTTT.

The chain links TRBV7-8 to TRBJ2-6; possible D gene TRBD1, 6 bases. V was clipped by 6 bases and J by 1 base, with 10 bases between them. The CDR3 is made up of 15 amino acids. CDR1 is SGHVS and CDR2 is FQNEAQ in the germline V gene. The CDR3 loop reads CASSQRGSGANVLTF. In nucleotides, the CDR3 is TGTGCCAGCAGTCAGAGGGGGTCTGGGGCCAACGTCCTGACTTTC. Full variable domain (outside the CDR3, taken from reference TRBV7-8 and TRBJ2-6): GAGVSQSPRYKVAKRGQDVALRCDPISGHVSLFWYQQALGQGPEFLTYFQNEAQLDKSGLPSDRFFAERPEGSVSTLKIQRTQQEDSAVYLCASSQRGSGANVLTFGAGSRLTVL.

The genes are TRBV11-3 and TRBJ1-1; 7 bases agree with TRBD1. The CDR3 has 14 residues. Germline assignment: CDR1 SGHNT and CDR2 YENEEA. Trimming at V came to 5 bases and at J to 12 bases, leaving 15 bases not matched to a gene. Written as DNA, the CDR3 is TGTGCCAGCAGCCAAATTGACCCTTACAGGGGAACTTTCTTT. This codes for CASSQIDPYRGTFF.

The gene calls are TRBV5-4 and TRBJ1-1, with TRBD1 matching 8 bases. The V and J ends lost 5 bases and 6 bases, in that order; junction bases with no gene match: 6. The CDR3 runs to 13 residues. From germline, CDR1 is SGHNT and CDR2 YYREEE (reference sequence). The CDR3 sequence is CASRRQGWPEAFF. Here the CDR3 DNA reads TGTGCCAGCAGGCGACAGGGGTGGCCTGAAGCTTTCTTT.

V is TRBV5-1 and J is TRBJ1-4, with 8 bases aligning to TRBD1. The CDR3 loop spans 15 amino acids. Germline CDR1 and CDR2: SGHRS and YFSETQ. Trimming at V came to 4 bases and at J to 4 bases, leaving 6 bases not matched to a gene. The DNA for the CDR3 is TGCGCCAGCAGCCCGGACAGGGCCCGTAATGAAAAACTGTTTTTT. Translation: CASSPDRARNEKLFF.

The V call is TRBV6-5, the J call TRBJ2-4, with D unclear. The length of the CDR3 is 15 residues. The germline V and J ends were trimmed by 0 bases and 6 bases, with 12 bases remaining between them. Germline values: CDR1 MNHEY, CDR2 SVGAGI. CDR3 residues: CASSYSSLAGNIQYF. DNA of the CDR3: TGTGCCAGCAGTTACTCTAGTTTAGCCGGAAACATTCAGTACTTC.

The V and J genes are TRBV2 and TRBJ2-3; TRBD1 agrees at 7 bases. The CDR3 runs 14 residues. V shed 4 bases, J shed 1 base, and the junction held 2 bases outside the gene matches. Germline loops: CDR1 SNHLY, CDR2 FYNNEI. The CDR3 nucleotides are TGTGCCAGCAGTGGTCAGGGGGGCACAGATACGCAGTATTTT. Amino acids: CASSGQGGTDTQYF.

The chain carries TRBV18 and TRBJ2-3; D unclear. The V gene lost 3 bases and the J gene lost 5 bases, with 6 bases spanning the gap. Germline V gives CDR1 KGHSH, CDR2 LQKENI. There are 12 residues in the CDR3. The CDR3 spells CASSPARDTQYF. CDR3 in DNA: TGTGCCAGCTCACCGGCCCGAGATACGCAGTATTTT.

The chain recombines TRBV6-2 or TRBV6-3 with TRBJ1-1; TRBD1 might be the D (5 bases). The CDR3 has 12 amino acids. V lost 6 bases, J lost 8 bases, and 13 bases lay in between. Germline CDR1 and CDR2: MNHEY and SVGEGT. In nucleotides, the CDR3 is TGTGCCAGCAGCCCTACTTGGACAGAAGCTTTCTTT. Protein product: CASSPTWTEAFF.

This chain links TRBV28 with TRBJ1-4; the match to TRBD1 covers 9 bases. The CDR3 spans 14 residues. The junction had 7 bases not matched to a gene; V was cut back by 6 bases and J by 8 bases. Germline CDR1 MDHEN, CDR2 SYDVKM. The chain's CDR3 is CASRTGTGKEKLFF. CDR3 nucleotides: TGTGCCAGCAGAACTGGGACAGGGAAGGAAAAACTGTTTTTT.

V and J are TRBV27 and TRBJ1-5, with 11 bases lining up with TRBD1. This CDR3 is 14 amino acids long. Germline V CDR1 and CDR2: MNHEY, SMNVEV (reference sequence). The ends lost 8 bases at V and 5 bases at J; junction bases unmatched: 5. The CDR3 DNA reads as TGTGCCAGCCGAGCGGACAGGGGGCATCAGCCCCAGCATTTT. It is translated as CASRADRGHQPQHF.

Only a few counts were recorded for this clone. This CDR3 reads CASSTTGANYGYTF. As DNA, the CDR3 is TGTGCCAGCAGTACGACGGGAGCTAACTATGGCTACACCTTC. The V call is TRBV28, the J call TRBJ1-2, with D unresolved. Germline CDR1 reads MDHEN; CDR2 reads SYDVKM. The CDR3 loop spans 14 amino acids. V lost 5 bases, J lost 0 bases, and 10 bases lay in between.

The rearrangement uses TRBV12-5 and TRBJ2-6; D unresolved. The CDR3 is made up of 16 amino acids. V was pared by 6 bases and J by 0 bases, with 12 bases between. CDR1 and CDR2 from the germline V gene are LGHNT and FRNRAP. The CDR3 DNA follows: TGTGCTAGTGGAGCTGCGTACGGCTCTGGGGCCAACGTCCTGACTTTC. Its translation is CASGAAYGSGANVLTF.

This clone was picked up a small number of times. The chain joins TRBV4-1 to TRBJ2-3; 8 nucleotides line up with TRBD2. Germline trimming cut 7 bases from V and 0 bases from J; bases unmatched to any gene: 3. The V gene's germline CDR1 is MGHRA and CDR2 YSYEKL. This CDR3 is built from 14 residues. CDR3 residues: CASTGGPSTDTQYF. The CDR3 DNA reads TGCGCCAGCACGGGGGGGCCGAGCACAGATACGCAGTATTTT.

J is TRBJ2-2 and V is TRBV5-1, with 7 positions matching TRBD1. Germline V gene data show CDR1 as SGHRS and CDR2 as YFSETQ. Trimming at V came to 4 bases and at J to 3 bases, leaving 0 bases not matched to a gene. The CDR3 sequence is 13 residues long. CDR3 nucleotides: TGCGCCAGCAGCGGACAGGACACCGGGGAGCTGTTTTTT. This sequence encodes CASSGQDTGELFF.

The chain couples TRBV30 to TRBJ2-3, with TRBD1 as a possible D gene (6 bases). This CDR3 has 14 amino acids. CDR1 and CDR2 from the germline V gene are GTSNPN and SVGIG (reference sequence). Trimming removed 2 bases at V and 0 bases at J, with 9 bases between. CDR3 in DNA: TGTGCCTGGAGTCGGGACACCAGCACAGATACGCAGTATTTT. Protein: CAWSRDTSTDTQYF.

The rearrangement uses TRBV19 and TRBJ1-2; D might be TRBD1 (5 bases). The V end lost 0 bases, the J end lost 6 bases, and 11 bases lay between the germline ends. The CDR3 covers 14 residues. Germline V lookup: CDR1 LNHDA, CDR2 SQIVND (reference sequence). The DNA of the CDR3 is TGTGCCAGTAGTATAGATGGTACAGGCAATGGCTACACCTTC. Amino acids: CASSIDGTGNGYTF.

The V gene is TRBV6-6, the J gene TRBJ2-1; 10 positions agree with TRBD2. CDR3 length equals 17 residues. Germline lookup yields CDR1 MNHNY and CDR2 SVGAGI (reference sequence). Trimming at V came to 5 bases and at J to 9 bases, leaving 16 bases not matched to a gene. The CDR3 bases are TGTGCCAGCAGTCCCCGATTATCCCTAGCGGGAGTGGTTGAGCAGTTCTTC. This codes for CASSPRLSLAGVVEQFF.

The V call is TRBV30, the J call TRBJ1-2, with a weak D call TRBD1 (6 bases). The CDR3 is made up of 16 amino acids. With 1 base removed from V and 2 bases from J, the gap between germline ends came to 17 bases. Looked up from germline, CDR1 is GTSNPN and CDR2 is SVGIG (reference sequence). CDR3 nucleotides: TGTGCCTGGAGTGCCCTCCGGGGGGGGCCCAACTATGGCTACACCTTC. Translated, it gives CAWSALRGGPNYGYTF.

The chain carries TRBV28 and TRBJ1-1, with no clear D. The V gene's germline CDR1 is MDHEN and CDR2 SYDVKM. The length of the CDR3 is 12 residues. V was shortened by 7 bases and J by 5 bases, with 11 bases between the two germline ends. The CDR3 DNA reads TGTGCCAGCACGTGGGTCGGGACTGAAGCTTTCTTT. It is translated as CASTWVGTEAFF.

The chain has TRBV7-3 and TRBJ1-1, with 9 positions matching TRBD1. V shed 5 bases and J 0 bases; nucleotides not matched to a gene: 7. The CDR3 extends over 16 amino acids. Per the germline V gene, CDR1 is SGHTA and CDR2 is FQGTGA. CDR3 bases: TGTGCCAGCAGCCCCAGGACAGGGGTCTTGAACACTGAAGCTTTCTTT. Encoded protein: CASSPRTGVLNTEAFF. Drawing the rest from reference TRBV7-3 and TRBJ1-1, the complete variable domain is GAGVSQTPSNKVTEKGKYVELRCDPISGHTALYWYRQSLGQGPEFLIYFQGTGAADDSGLPNDRFFAVRPEGSVSTLKIQRTERGDSAVYLCASSPRTGVLNTEAFFGQGTRLTVV.

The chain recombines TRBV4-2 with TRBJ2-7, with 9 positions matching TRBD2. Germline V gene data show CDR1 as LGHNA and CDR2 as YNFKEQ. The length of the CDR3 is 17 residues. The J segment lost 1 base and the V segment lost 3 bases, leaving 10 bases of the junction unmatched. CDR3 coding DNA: TGTGCCAGCAGCCAGCAGGTACTAGCGGGCCGATCCTACGAGCAGTACTTC. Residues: CASSQQVLAGRSYEQYF.

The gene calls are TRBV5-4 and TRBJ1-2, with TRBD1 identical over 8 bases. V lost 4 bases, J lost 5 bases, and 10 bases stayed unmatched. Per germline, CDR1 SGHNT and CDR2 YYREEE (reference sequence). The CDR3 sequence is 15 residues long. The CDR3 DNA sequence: TGTGCCAGCAGCAGGGGACAGGTGGTGGGGTATGGCTACACCTTC. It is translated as CASSRGQVVGYGYTF.

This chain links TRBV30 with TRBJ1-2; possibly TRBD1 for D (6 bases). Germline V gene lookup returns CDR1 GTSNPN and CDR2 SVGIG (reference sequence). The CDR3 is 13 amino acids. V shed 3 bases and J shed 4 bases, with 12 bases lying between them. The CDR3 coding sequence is TGTGCCTGGAGCCCCCAGGGGCCCTATGGCTACACCTTC. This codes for CAWSPQGPYGYTF.